One sample yielded the 8 T cell receptor beta chains listed below, sequenced in a study of early T cells in non-severe SARS-CoV-2 infection. TCRdb recomputed calls from the 5' RACE reads with MiXCR, one row per CDR3 protein. The sample includes about 72,000 distinct CDR3 sequences, about a tenth of them seen just once. Specimen: whole blood, collected at baseline. These receptors were obtained from an adult who was a healthcare worker with PCR-confirmed SARS-CoV-2 infection or an uninfected control (not recorded which).

This clonotype was counted ten times or more. This chain links TRBV9 with TRBJ2-7, with D tentatively TRBD2 (5 bases). The V gene lost 0 bases and the J gene lost 4 bases, with 11 bases spanning the gap. The CDR3 totals 14 residues. Germline V gene sequence: CDR1 SGDLS, CDR2 YYNGEE. As DNA, the CDR3 is TGTGCCAGCAGCGTAGGAGGGATGGAGTACGAGCAGTACTTC. The encoded protein is CASSVGGMEYEQYF.

This clonotype was seen at least ten times. The gene calls are TRBV20-1 and TRBJ2-7; 13 bases are a match to TRBD2. The J segment lost 9 bases and the V segment lost 2 bases, leaving 16 bases of the junction unmatched. The CDR3 sequence is 17 residues long. Germline V gene sequence: CDR1 DFQATT, CDR2 SNEGSKA (reference sequence). The CDR3 loop reads CSARQFLGLAGAPGQYF. Here the CDR3 DNA reads TGCAGTGCTAGACAATTCCTAGGACTAGCGGGGGCTCCCGGGCAGTACTTC.

This chain connects TRBV12-3 or TRBV12-4 to TRBJ2-1; 9 nucleotides line up with TRBD2. The V gene end was trimmed by 6 bases and the J gene end by 9 bases; junction bases not matched to a gene: 12. The CDR3 contains 15 residues. CDR3 in amino acids: CASSLRTSVWSEQFF. The CDR3 coding sequence is TGTGCCAGCAGCCTTCGGACTAGCGTGTGGAGTGAGCAGTTCTTC.

This clonotype was seen more than once but under ten times. The chain recombines TRBV5-4 with TRBJ1-3, with D uncertain. The CDR3 has 14 amino acids. V was shortened by 2 bases and J by 0 bases, with 6 bases between the two germline ends. Germline CDR1 SGHNT, CDR2 YYREEE (reference sequence). CDR3 residues: CASSLGHSGNTIYF. The DNA of the CDR3 is TGTGCCAGCAGCTTAGGGCACTCTGGAAACACCATATATTTT.

This clonotype has a count of ten or more. The chain uses TRBV6-5 and TRBJ2-5; 7 positions agree with TRBD2. The CDR3 is 14 amino acids. The trim removed 4 bases at V and 3 bases at J, leaving 5 bases unmatched. CDR1 is MNHEY and CDR2 is SVGAGI in the germline V gene. CDR3 loop: CASSSGLVKETQYF. The DNA for the CDR3 is TGTGCCAGCAGTTCCGGACTAGTAAAAGAGACCCAGTACTTC.

This clonotype was counted ten times or more. This chain joins TRBV19 and TRBJ2-3; TRBD1 is a possible D gene (5 bases). V was pared by 4 bases and J by 4 bases, with 9 bases between. The CDR3 totals 13 residues. The germline V gene encodes CDR1 LNHDA and CDR2 SQIVND (reference sequence). The CDR3 region has the DNA TGTGCCAGTAGTAGAGACAGAGCAGATACGCAGTATTTT. Translation gives CASSRDRADTQYF.

This clonotype was seen many times. V and J are TRBV20-1 and TRBJ1-5; weak D call: TRBD1 (6 bases). The V end was cut by 6 bases, the J end by 0 bases, with 12 bases between. The CDR3 has 14 amino acids. The V gene's germline CDR1 is DFQATT and CDR2 SNEGSKA (reference sequence). The CDR3 spells CSALDSYSNQPQHF. The CDR3 nucleotides are TGCAGTGCGCTGGACAGTTATAGCAATCAGCCCCAGCATTTT.

This chain joins TRBV18 and TRBJ2-7; 9 bases line up with TRBD1. The trim removed 3 bases at V and 3 bases at J, leaving 6 bases unmatched. CDR1 KGHSH and CDR2 LQKENI come from the germline V gene. This CDR3 has 15 residues. CDR3 loop: CASSPAGTGFYEQYF. For the CDR3, the DNA is TGTGCCAGCTCACCCGCCGGGACAGGGTTCTACGAGCAGTACTTC.